The 20 T cell receptor beta chains reported below all come from one sample, sequenced in a study of technical replicates of blood from a handful of donors. This table comes from immunoSEQ multiplex PCR, and its TCRdb copy is limited to in-frame clones, with some not included. Altogether 80,000 or so clones are present, under 99% being singletons, with the ten largest covering over 0.2%. The specimen sequenced was T cells isolated from PBMCs. Source of these receptors: a human donor in good health.

The rearrangement uses TRBV27 and TRBJ1-1, with 9 bases fitting TRBD1. Germline V CDR1 and CDR2: MNHEY, SMNVEV (reference sequence). This CDR3 comprises 15 residues. V lost 2 bases, J lost 5 bases, and 6 bases stayed unmatched. The CDR3 nucleotides read TGTGCCAGCAGTTTAGGGGACAGGGTCCATACTGAAGCTTTCTTT. As protein: CASSLGDRVHTEAFF.

The rearrangement joins TRBV11-2 to TRBJ1-4, with a weak D call TRBD1 (6 bases). Trimming took 5 bases from V and 4 from J, leaving 17 bases between them. Germline loops: CDR1 SGHAT, CDR2 FQNNGV. The CDR3 extends over 16 amino acids. CDR3 amino acids: CASSDATGASNEKLFF. CDR3 sequence (DNA): TGTGCCAGCAGCGACGCGACAGGAGCAAGTAATGAAAAACTGTTTTTT.

The chain uses TRBV9 and TRBJ2-7; a weak D match, TRBD1 (6 bases). Trimming stripped 3 bases from V and 6 bases from J, with 16 bases between. CDR1 and CDR2 (germline): SGDLS, YYNGEE. The CDR3 is made up of 14 amino acids. CDR3 residues: CASSEQGHPGEQYF. The CDR3 DNA reads TGTGCCAGCAGCGAACAGGGCCACCCTGGCGAGCAGTACTTC.

The CDR3: CACPTGSGNTIYF. The CDR3 nucleotides read TGTGCCTGCCCGACAGGGTCCGGAAACACCATATATTTT. The gene calls are TRBV30 and TRBJ1-3; TRBD1 matches 7 bases. Germline V CDR1 and CDR2: GTSNPN, SVGIG (reference sequence). The CDR3 is 13 amino acids. The trim removed 6 bases at V and 4 bases at J, leaving 6 bases unmatched.

V is TRBV28 and J is TRBJ2-7; D perhaps matches TRBD2 (5 bases). CDR3 length: 15 amino acids. V was clipped by 3 bases and J by 0 bases, with 12 bases between them. Germline values: CDR1 MDHEN, CDR2 SYDVKM. As DNA, the CDR3 is TGTGCCAGCAGTTTCGGCGGGTTAAGCTCCTACGAGCAGTACTTC. As protein: CASSFGGLSSYEQYF.

This chain connects TRBV5-6 to TRBJ2-7; TRBD2 matches 7 bases. The ends lost 4 bases at V and 8 bases at J; junction bases unmatched: 12. The CDR3 extends over 14 amino acids. Germline V CDR1 and CDR2: SGHDT, YYEEEE. CDR3 DNA: TGTGCCAGCAGCCCTACTGGGACTAATAAGCAGCAGTACTTC. This sequence encodes CASSPTGTNKQQYF.

The rearrangement links TRBV5-1 to TRBJ1-3; D is undetermined. This CDR3 is built from 15 residues. Trimming cost V 6 bases and J 0 bases, with 13 bases left between them. Germline V lookup: CDR1 SGHRS, CDR2 YFSETQ. CDR3 in amino acids: CASMVFEASGNTIYF. The CDR3, as DNA: TGCGCCAGCATGGTTTTCGAGGCCTCTGGAAACACCATATATTTT.

V is TRBV7-3 and J is TRBJ2-7; 7 nucleotides line up with TRBD2. V lost 2 bases and J lost 7; bases outside the gene matches: 5. CDR1 is SGHTA, CDR2 FQGTGA, per germline. The CDR3 loop spans 13 amino acids. This CDR3 reads CASSLLGGGEQYF. In nucleotides, the CDR3 is TGTGCCAGCAGCTTACTTGGGGGAGGGGAGCAGTACTTC.

This sequence joins TRBV30 and TRBJ2-7, with 10 bases aligning to TRBD2. The germline V gene encodes CDR1 GTSNPN and CDR2 SVGIG (reference sequence). J lost 6 bases, V lost 0 bases, and 2 bases had no gene match. CDR3 length equals 13 residues. CDR3 region: CAWSVSGRGEQYF. The CDR3 DNA reads as TGTGCCTGGAGTGTCAGCGGGAGGGGCGAGCAGTACTTC.

The CDR3 protein is CASSLVSRNGYTF. In DNA, the CDR3 is TGTGCCAGCAGCTTAGTAAGCAGGAATGGCTACACCTTC. The chain uses TRBV7-2 and TRBJ1-2; D is unclear. The CDR3 is made up of 13 amino acids. Germline CDR1 reads SGHTA; CDR2 reads FQGNSA. The V end was cut by 1 base, the J end by 6 bases, with 9 bases between.

With regard to this clone: Within the sample, other DNA sequences also encode this same CDR3. The chain links TRBV14 to TRBJ2-3, with D maybe TRBD1 (6 bases). V was shortened by 4 bases and J by 1 base, with 6 bases between the two germline ends. The V gene's germline CDR1 is SGHDN and CDR2 FVKESK. CDR3 length: 13 residues. The CDR3: CASSRQGTDTQYF. CDR3 nucleotide sequence: TGTGCCAGCAGCCGACAGGGCACAGATACGCAGTATTTT.

The chain is built from TRBV9 and TRBJ1-2; 9 bases match TRBD1. The CDR3 has 20 residues. Germline V gene data show CDR1 as SGDLS and CDR2 as YYNGEE. V lost 0 bases and J lost 7; bases outside the gene matches: 22. The CDR3 region is CASSVAQGTTGQGPRGGYTF. The CDR3 DNA reads as TGTGCCAGCAGCGTAGCCCAGGGAACTACGGGACAGGGCCCTAGGGGTGGCTACACCTTC.

The chain uses TRBV11-1 and TRBJ2-7; perhaps TRBD2 as D (5 bases). This CDR3 has 14 residues. Trimming left V 1 base short and J 5 bases short, with 12 bases between. Germline V gives CDR1 SGHAT, CDR2 FQDESV (reference sequence). This CDR3 is CASSLGTGVDEQYF. The CDR3 nucleotides read TGTGCCAGCAGCTTAGGAACCGGGGTTGACGAGCAGTACTTC. Complete variable domain (other parts from reference TRBV11-1 and TRBJ2-7): EAEVAQSPRYKITEKSQAVAFWCDPISGHATLYWYRQILGQGPELLVQFQDESVVDDSQLPKDRFSAERLKGVDSTLKIQPAELGDSAMYLCASSLGTGVDEQYFGPGTRLTVT.

This clone is a singleton in its sample. J is TRBJ2-7 and V is TRBV28; D gene uncertain. Germline V CDR1 and CDR2: MDHEN, SYDVKM. V gave up 2 bases and J gave up 0 bases, with 17 bases separating them. CDR3 length equals 17 residues. This chain's CDR3 is CASSLETRLVLSYEQYF. For the CDR3, the DNA is TGTGCCAGCAGTTTAGAAACCCGCTTAGTCCTCTCCTACGAGCAGTACTTC.

The rearrangement joins TRBV30 to TRBJ2-3; 7 positions match TRBD2. Per germline, CDR1 GTSNPN and CDR2 SVGIG (reference sequence). Losses at the gene ends were 3 bases for V and 4 bases for J; bases not matched to a gene: 10. The CDR3 consists of 15 residues. CDR3 in amino acids: CAWREGGLVPDTQYF. CDR3 in DNA: TGTGCCTGGAGGGAGGGAGGGTTGGTACCAGATACGCAGTATTTT.

The chain is built from TRBV21-1 and TRBJ2-7; the table gives TRBD2 as D, unverified against the DNA. TRBV21-1 is noted as a pseudogene. The CDR3 contains 19 residues. The CDR3 sequence is CASSKGSRRGAPPDYEQYF. In DNA form, the CDR3 reads TGTGCCAGCAGCAAAGGATCACGGCGGGGAGCCCCTCCTGATTACGAGCAGTACTTC.

CDR3 loop: CASSYRRTGGGYTF. The CDR3 coding sequence is TGCGCCAGCAGCTACCGAAGGACAGGGGGTGGCTACACCTTC. The V gene is TRBV5-1, the J gene TRBJ1-2, with TRBD1 identical over 10 bases. There are 14 residues in the CDR3. V lost 3 bases, J lost 7 bases, and 6 bases stayed unmatched. The germline gives CDR1 SGHRS, CDR2 YFSETQ.

CDR3 nucleotide sequence: TGTGCCAGCAGCCCCTTTGAGACAGAAAACTATGGCTACACCTTC. Translation gives CASSPFETENYGYTF. The rearrangement joins TRBV9 to TRBJ1-2; TRBD1 might be the D (5 bases). In germline, CDR1 is SGDLS, CDR2 YYNGEE. The CDR3 loop spans 15 amino acids. V was clipped by 4 bases and J by 2 bases, with 15 bases between them.

This clone appeared a few times. The chain carries TRBV18 and TRBJ2-7, with 9 bases lining up with TRBD1. CDR1 and CDR2 from the germline V gene are KGHSH and LQKENI. The ends lost 4 bases at V and 7 bases at J; junction bases unmatched: 5. The CDR3 is 13 amino acids. In DNA, the CDR3 is TGTGCCAGCTCACAAGACAGGGGGGGGGAGCAGTACTTC. Amino acids: CASSQDRGGEQYF.

CDR3 in amino acids: CASSHHDRGLYEQYF. DNA of the CDR3: TGCGCCAGCAGCCACCACGACAGGGGGCTTTACGAGCAGTACTTC. The chain couples TRBV4-3 to TRBJ2-7; 10 nucleotides match TRBD1. The V and J ends lost 3 bases and 4 bases, in that order; junction bases with no gene match: 6. Germline CDR1 and CDR2: LGHNA and YSLEER. CDR3 length: 15 amino acids.